This TCR beta chain emerged from a study of vaccination and CD4 T cells after COVID-19. In the study overall: Some control cultures received a CEFX pool, which served as the positive control. Others received an HIV-1 Nef pool or no peptide.

As concerns this clonotype: The target antigen is unknown.

Researchers used the Oncomine TCR Beta short-read assay to sequence DNA from cultured CD4+ T cells. TCRdb recomputed calls from the PCR reads with MiXCR, one row per CDR3 protein. This table has some 16,000 distinct CDR3 sequences, roughly 50% appearing once. Deletions cut 0 bases from V and 6 bases from J, with 12 bases between. The CDR3 runs 15 residues. Treatment: roughly 10-day PBMC culture with coronavirus spike peptide pools or control peptides (ViraFEST assay). Peptide pools at 8.5 to 10 ug/ml, together with roughly 10 IU/ml IL-2, were added to cultures of more than 1.5 million PBMCs per well.

The V gene is TRBV12-3 or TRBV12-4, the J gene TRBJ1-5; maybe TRBD1 (5 bases). The source is a human donor with COVID-19. The sequences come from cultured CD4+ T cells from blood, collected after SARS-CoV-2 vaccination. The CDR3 coding sequence is TGTGCCAGCAGTTTAGCGCTCAGGGCCGTTCAGCCCCAGCATTTT. It codes for CASSLALRAVQPQHF.